The T cell receptor beta chain under discussion was sequenced for a study of T cell repertoires in cytomegalovirus infection. About the study: TCR beta signatures that were public indicated CMV infection and matching HLA type. Study-level findings and limits: The cumulative frequency of public TCR beta families distinguished individuals who carried CMV together with the relevant HLA. HLA-C-restricted CMV clonotypes gave the most frequent clonotype in two of eight donors.

TCRdb fed the reads into MiXCR, producing one record per CDR3 protein. Here the sample spans 400,000 to 550,000 distinct CDR3 sequences, approximately 10% being singletons. This clonotype was observed at least ten times. The antigen is not known. In germline, CDR1 is MNHEY, CDR2 SVGEGT. Trimming took off 3 bases at V and 0 bases at J, with 14 bases between the two ends. This CDR3 spans 16 amino acids. The clonotype was recovered from a human donor in good health (CMV status not recorded). Some clones in this sample may be carry-over from other donors' samples. Sequenced: PBMCs. The chain carries TRBV6-2 or TRBV6-3 and TRBJ1-2, with no clear D. CDR3 sequence: CASSYPLGPPNYGYTF. The DNA for the CDR3 is TGTGCCAGCAGTTATCCCCTTGGGCCGCCTAACTATGGCTACACCTTC.